This T cell receptor (beta chain) is from a study of cytomegalovirus exposure and HLA in healthy donors. Study information: An early data release held some 85 million unique TCRs from HLA-typed donors.

PCR amplification relied on 60 Vbeta primers (plus 13 Jbeta primers). Clones were read by immunoSEQ multiplex PCR, and TCRdb kept only the in-frame ones, dropping some. The top ten clones hold 3% to 4% of a sample with about 93,000 clones, just under 80% of them seen once. The V segment lost 2 bases and the J segment 3 bases; nucleotides outside the gene matches: 3. The length of the CDR3 is 15 residues. The germline CDR1 and CDR2 sequences are MNHEY and SMNVEV (reference sequence). Study-wide results and limits: The authors later linked a missense DCLRE1C variant to TCR beta V- and J-gene trimming. A previous analysis found most TCR beta V segments productive roughly 90% or roughly 30% of the time. Reported performance of the classifier showed diagnosis of cytomegalovirus status with high specificity and sensitivity.

Note on this clone: Its antigen is not identified.

The rearrangement uses TRBV27 and TRBJ1-3; 8 bases align to TRBD1. The TCR sequence derives from a middle-aged woman in good health and CMV-seronegative. Sample: PBMCs. CDR3 sequence: CASSLNRGYGNTIYF. In nucleotides, the CDR3 is TGTGCCAGCAGTTTAAACAGGGGGTATGGAAACACCATATATTTT.